The rows below give T cell receptor beta chains drawn from one sample of a study of blood T cell repertoires in COVID-19. Sequencing was performed with immunoSEQ multiplex PCR; in TCRdb, only in-frame clones are kept and a portion is missing. Of 130,000 to 150,000 clones listed, over 80% were seen once; the top ten hold 35% to 40%. Sequenced material: peripheral blood. Receptors originate from a man aged 50-60 years who had recovered from COVID-19. Both conserved end residues are part of each CDR3. The D gene is left open where the match is weak. The size field is filled for only some rows; it gives once, few, many or a size class.

V,D,J,size,CDR3,DNA
TRBV12-5,.,TRBJ1-2,.,CASGLGRTAFNYGYTF,TGTGCTAGTGGTTTGGGCCGGACAGCATTTAACTATGGCTACACCTTC
TRBV27,TRBD1,TRBJ1-6,.,CASSRNRGSSYNSPLHF,TGTGCCAGCAGCCGAAACAGGGGAAGCTCCTATAATTCACCCCTCCACTTT
TRBV10-3,.,TRBJ1-5,.,CAISESGGRQPQHF,TGTGCCATCAGTGAGTCTGGGGGCCGTCAGCCCCAGCATTTT
TRBV7-9,.,TRBJ1-2,.,CASSWDDGEETF,TGTGCCAGCAGCTGGGATGATGGGGAGGAGACCTTC
TRBV7-2,.,TRBJ1-6,.,CASSRRGHNSPLHF,TGTGCCAGCAGCCGGCGGGGCCATAATTCACCCCTCCACTTT
TRBV2,.,TRBJ2-5,.,CASSESLETSKETQYF,TGTGCCAGCAGTGAATCATTGGAGACTAGTAAAGAGACCCAGTACTTC
TRBV19,.,TRBJ1-5,.,CASSIPGQGGNQPQHF,TGTGCCAGTAGTATACCCGGGCAGGGCGGCAATCAGCCCCAGCATTTT
TRBV7-9,TRBD1,TRBJ1-1,.,CASSYGQGEAFF,TGTGCCAGCAGTTATGGACAGGGTGAAGCTTTCTTT
TRBV7-2,.,TRBJ1-6,.,CASSLLVIALGKDSPLHF,TGTGCCAGCAGCTTGTTGGTAATAGCGCTCGGGAAAGATTCACCCCTCCACTTT
TRBV5-1,.,TRBJ2-5,.,CASSLEVRRQETQYF,TGCGCCAGCAGCTTGGAGGTCAGGCGACAAGAGACCCAGTACTTC
TRBV5-8,TRBD1,TRBJ1-2,.,CASSRKGTGLTLSGYTF,TGTGCCAGCAGCCGTAAAGGGACAGGGCTTACCTTATCTGGCTACACCTTC
TRBV30,TRBD1,TRBJ1-4,many,CAWSVKTGLANEKLFF,TGTGCCTGGAGTGTGAAGACAGGGCTAGCTAATGAAAAACTGTTTTTT
TRBV7-2,TRBD1,TRBJ2-5,.,CASSLAVDLQGKTQYF,TGTGCCAGCAGCTTAGCGGTAGATTTACAGGGGAAGACCCAGTACTTC
TRBV6-5,TRBD1,TRBJ2-1,once,CASSYRTGVPFF,TGTGCCAGCAGTTACCGGACAGGGGTGCCGTTCTTC
TRBV27,.,TRBJ1-1,.,CASSQLLNTEAFF,TGTGCCAGCAGTCAGTTACTGAACACTGAAGCTTTCTTT
TRBV6-2/TRBV6-3,.,TRBJ1-5,few,CASSYDLFRDSNQPQHF,TGTGCCAGCAGTTACGACCTTTTCAGGGATAGCAATCAGCCCCAGCATTTT
TRBV20-1,.,TRBJ1-3,.,CSASPVSGNTIYF,TGCAGTGCTAGTCCTGTCTCTGGAAACACCATATATTTT
TRBV5-1,.,TRBJ1-2,few,CASSISDSSRGYTF,TGCGCCAGCAGCATATCCGACAGTTCCCGCGGCTACACCTTC
TRBV3-1/TRBV3-2,TRBD1,TRBJ1-4,.,CASSTTGSFSTNEKLFF,TGTGCCAGCAGTACGACAGGGTCCTTTTCAACTAATGAAAAACTGTTTTTT
TRBV5-8,.,TRBJ2-1,.,CASSSGLAGLLDEQFF,TGTGCCAGCAGCTCAGGCCTGGCAGGGTTATTGGATGAGCAGTTCTTC
TRBV5-1,.,TRBJ1-2,.,CASSLTQGNYGYTF,TGCGCCAGCAGCCTGACACAGGGTAACTATGGCTACACCTTC
TRBV11-2,.,TRBJ1-2,.,CASTPPLGGEGYGYTF,TGTGCCAGCACTCCCCCTCTGGGGGGTGAGGGGTATGGCTACACCTTC
TRBV4-3,.,TRBJ1-1,.,CAARWNTEAFF,TGCGCCGCGAGGTGGAACACTGAAGCTTTCTTT
TRBV11-2,TRBD2,TRBJ2-4,.,CASSSGLTLAKNIQYF,TGTGCCAGCAGCTCGGGACTAACTTTAGCCAAAAACATTCAGTACTTC
TRBV4-1,TRBD1,TRBJ1-5,.,CASSQADRSNQPQHF,TGCGCCAGCAGCCAGGCGGACAGGAGCAATCAGCCCCAGCATTTT
TRBV19,.,TRBJ1-2,.,CASSIWGPVDGYTF,TGTGCCAGTAGTATTTGGGGGCCGGTGGATGGCTACACCTTC
TRBV7-9,TRBD2,TRBJ2-2,.,CASSLKRELAGGNTGELFF,TGTGCCAGCAGCTTGAAGAGGGAGCTAGCGGGGGGGAACACCGGGGAGCTGTTTTTT
TRBV9,TRBD2,TRBJ2-6,once,CASVAGGSGANVLTF,TGTGCCAGCGTCGCGGGGGGATCAGGGGCCAACGTCCTGACTTTC
TRBV4-3,.,TRBJ1-4,.,CASSQDWNSDEKLFF,TGCGCCAGCAGCCAAGATTGGAACAGTGATGAAAAACTGTTTTTT
TRBV6-4,.,TRBJ2-6,.,CASSEGAGSGANVLTF,TGTGCCAGCAGTGAGGGTGCGGGCTCTGGGGCCAACGTCCTGACTTTC
TRBV7-9,.,TRBJ1-1,.,CASSLAGLFNTEAFF,TGTGCCAGCAGCTTAGCGGGGCTTTTTAACACTGAAGCTTTCTTT
TRBV7-2,.,TRBJ1-1,.,CATSFRMNTEAFF,TGTGCCACTTCCTTTAGAATGAACACTGAAGCTTTCTTT
TRBV6-5,TRBD2,TRBJ2-5,.,CASSYAGGWQETQYF,TGTGCCAGCAGTTACGCGGGGGGTTGGCAAGAGACCCAGTACTTC
TRBV9,TRBD2,TRBJ2-5,.,CASSVDGGAPETQYF,TGTGCCAGCAGCGTAGACGGGGGGGCACCGGAGACCCAGTACTTC
TRBV3-1/TRBV3-2,.,TRBJ1-5,.,CASSQEARLGPQHF,TGTGCCAGCAGCCAAGAAGCCCGTCTTGGGCCCCAGCATTTT
TRBV6-6,.,TRBJ2-5,.,CASSSTEHQETQYF,TGTGCCAGCAGTTCTACAGAACACCAAGAGACCCAGTACTTC
TRBV10-1,TRBD2,TRBJ2-3,.,CASSVKRGTVTDTQYF,TGCGCCAGCAGTGTCAAGCGGGGGACCGTCACAGATACGCAGTATTTT
TRBV3-1/TRBV3-2,.,TRBJ2-5,once,CASSVRGQETQYF,TGTGCCAGCTCAGTGCGGGGGCAGGAGACCCAGTACTTC
TRBV13,TRBD1,TRBJ2-1,.,CASSLEGTGGLNEQFF,TGTGCCAGCAGCTTAGAGGGGACAGGGGGCTTGAATGAGCAGTTCTTC
TRBV6-5,TRBD2,TRBJ2-1,.,CANRRILAGYNEQFF,TGTGCCAACCGGAGGATACTAGCGGGGTACAATGAGCAGTTCTTC
TRBV5-3,.,TRBJ2-7,.,CARSLYRKNPLIDSPEQYF,TGTGCCAGAAGCTTGTACCGAAAGAATCCCCTTATTGACAGCCCCGAGCAGTACTTC
TRBV18,.,TRBJ2-2,.,CASSFSGGNTGELFF,TGTGCCAGCTCTTTCTCCGGGGGTAACACCGGGGAGCTGTTTTTT
TRBV10-3,TRBD2,TRBJ2-3,.,CAISESSGGTDTQYF,TGTGCCATCAGTGAGTCTAGCGGGGGCACAGATACGCAGTATTTT
TRBV5-1,.,TRBJ2-5,.,CASSRNPGVQGETQYF,TGCGCCAGCAGCAGAAACCCCGGGGTACAGGGAGAGACCCAGTACTTC
TRBV18,.,TRBJ2-3,.,CASSPDSGQGTQYF,TGTGCCAGCTCACCGGACAGTGGACAAGGTACGCAGTATTTT
TRBV3-1/TRBV3-2,.,TRBJ2-2,.,CASRTLGPGELFF,TGTGCCAGCAGAACCCTTGGCCCCGGGGAGCTGTTTTTT
TRBV7-2,.,TRBJ2-3,few,CASSQVTDTQYF,TGTGCCAGCAGCCAGGTCACAGATACGCAGTATTTT
TRBV27,TRBD2,TRBJ2-3,.,CASSPMKRGGTDTQYF,TGTGCCAGCAGCCCTATGAAGCGGGGTGGCACAGATACGCAGTATTTT